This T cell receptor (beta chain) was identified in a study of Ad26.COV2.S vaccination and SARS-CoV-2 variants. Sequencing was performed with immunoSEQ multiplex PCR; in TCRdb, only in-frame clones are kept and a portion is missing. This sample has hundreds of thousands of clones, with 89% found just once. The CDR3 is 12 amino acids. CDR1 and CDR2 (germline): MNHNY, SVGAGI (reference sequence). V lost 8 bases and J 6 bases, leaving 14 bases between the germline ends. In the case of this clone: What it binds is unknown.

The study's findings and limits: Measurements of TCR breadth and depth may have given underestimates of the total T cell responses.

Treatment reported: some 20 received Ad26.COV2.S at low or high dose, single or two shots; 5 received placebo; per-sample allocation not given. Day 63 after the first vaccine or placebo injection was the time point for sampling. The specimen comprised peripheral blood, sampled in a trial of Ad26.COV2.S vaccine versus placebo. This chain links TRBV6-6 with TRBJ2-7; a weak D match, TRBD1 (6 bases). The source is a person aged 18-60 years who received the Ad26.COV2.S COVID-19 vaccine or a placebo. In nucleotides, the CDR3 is TGTGCCAGCTGGGACATTGGCGGCGAGCAGTACTTC. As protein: CASWDIGGEQYF.